Following are 6 T cell receptor beta chains from one sample sequenced in a study of OX40 agonist ivuxolimab in advanced cancers. The protocol was immunoSEQ multiplex PCR, while the TCRdb copy is restricted to in-frame clones and leaves out a portion. The sample lists 45,000 to 60,000 clones, 91% occurring once. The starting material was CD4+ or CD8+ T cells sorted from blood, obtained in a trial of the OX40 agonist ivuxolimab. The receptors derive from an adult with an advanced solid tumor such as melanoma, head and neck, liver or kidney cancer.

This chain uses TRBV6-5 with TRBJ2-1, with TRBD2 matching 7 bases. V shed 4 bases and J 5 bases; nucleotides not matched to a gene: 11. The CDR3 extends over 16 amino acids. Germline V gives CDR1 MNHEY, CDR2 SVGAGI. The CDR3 reads CASSFFGGSPNNEQFF. The DNA of the CDR3 is TGTGCCAGCAGTTTCTTTGGCGGGAGTCCGAACAATGAGCAGTTCTTC.

The gene calls are TRBV5-4 and TRBJ2-1; D is ambiguous. Between the trimmed V and J ends, which lost 3 bases and 6 bases, there was a span of 10 bases. The germline CDR1 and CDR2 sequences are SGHNT and YYREEE (reference sequence). The CDR3 extends over 13 amino acids. The CDR3 coding sequence is TGTGCCAGCAGCTGGAGTATGGGCAATGAGCAGTTCTTC. Residues: CASSWSMGNEQFF.

The rearrangement uses TRBV4-2 and TRBJ2-1, with D tentatively TRBD2 (5 bases). Germline V gene sequence: CDR1 LGHNA, CDR2 YNFKEQ. CDR3 length equals 14 residues. Trimming took off 1 base at V and 7 bases at J, with 11 bases between the two ends. The CDR3: CASSQAPGGNEQFF. CDR3 nucleotide sequence: TGTGCCAGCAGCCAAGCGCCGGGCGGGAATGAGCAGTTCTTC.

CDR3 DNA sequence: TGTGCCAGCAGCTCCGGGGCAGACCTGAATGAGCAGTTCTTC. This codes for CASSSGADLNEQFF. The genes are TRBV5-4 and TRBJ2-1; D may be TRBD1 or TRBD2 (5 bases each). Germline loops: CDR1 SGHNT, CDR2 YYREEE (reference sequence). V lost 3 bases to trimming and J lost 7 bases, with 14 bases between them. CDR3 size: 14 residues.

The chain carries TRBV28 and TRBJ2-1, with a weak D call TRBD2 (5 bases). The CDR3 runs 13 residues. Trimming pared 4 bases from V and 3 bases from J, leaving 7 bases between. Germline V CDR1 and CDR2: MDHEN, SYDVKM. The CDR3 is CASSSGLYNEQFF. The CDR3 DNA is TGTGCCAGCAGTTCCGGACTCTACAATGAGCAGTTCTTC.

The V call is TRBV19, the J call TRBJ2-7; 10 bases agree with TRBD1. The CDR3 has 15 residues. Trimming removed 5 bases from V and 2 bases from J; junction bases left unmatched: 6. Germline CDR1 is LNHDA and CDR2 is SQIVND (reference sequence). The CDR3 region has the DNA TGTGCCAGTAGTTGGGGGACAGGGGCGGCCTACGAGCAGTACTTC. Protein: CASSWGTGAAYEQYF.